Sequencing of this T cell receptor (beta chain) was carried out in a study of shared clonotypes between healthy human individuals (dated by TCRdb to about 2020). Broadly, across the study: A couple of women and a few men aged 18 to 49 years were included in the cohort. For each donor, CD4 naive and CD4 memory were each given three plates, CD8 naive was given two plates, and CD8 memory was given one plate. To estimate repertoire size and how much clonotypes are shared between individuals, the study performed deep sequencing of blood TCR repertoires from a handful of healthy adults. Libraries were prepared and TCR repertoires were sequenced by different laboratories using diverse techniques, in order to increase sequencing depth and limit assay-specific biases. Leukapheresis yielded between about 0.9 and 9 billion PBMCs per donor. Paper-wide results and their limitations: Because the study included a small number of donors, the genetic and exposure-history diversity represented was limited. When several donors were compared, the shared fraction of clonotypes was about 5.5% for naive CD4, about 4% for naive CD8, 2% to 2.5% for memory CD4, and roughly 0.43% for memory CD8. Even with the large sequencing depth, rarefaction of the sorted-subset datasets indicated that sequencing was incomplete. Naive subsets generally had larger estimated clonotype richness than memory subsets. Pairwise subsampling indicated that sequencing depth was expected to affect the degree of clonotype sharing among donors. Compared with non-shared clonotypes, the clonotypes found in all four sorted-subset donors had higher generation probabilities. Sampling was restricted to blood, and TCR repertoires in tissue are likely to differ from TCR repertoires in blood.

Details on this clone: Its antigen specificity is not known. The input lacks base qualities; no much larger clone sits a single base away.

According to the germline V gene, CDR1 reads LGHNT and CDR2 reads FRNRAP. V ends up 3 bases short and J 4 bases short, with an unmatched junction base count of 3. The CDR3 holds 14 amino acids from the cysteine to the phenylalanine. Only CDR3 DNA remains: 42 bases, in frame from the first base. Using the deep immunoSEQ assay, TCR CDR3 regions were amplified from genomic DNA by multiplex PCR. Extracted genomic DNA from each cell subset was spread evenly across all wells of several immunoSEQ 96-well plates, with each plate serving as a replicate. For sorted subsets, each replicate PCR was loaded with 200 to 250 ng genomic DNA, equivalent to 30,000 to 35,000 T cell genomes. Purified libraries were quantified with a Qubit 3.0 fluorometer, sized on a Bioanalyzer 2100, and re-quantified with the KAPA Library Quantification kit. A separate single-read 150-cycle Illumina NextSeq 550 flow cell was used to sequence each immunoSEQ 96-well plate. The authors' analysis ran thus. Because only junctional sequences without quality scores were contained in the immunoSEQ output, filtering matching that applied to full-length reads could not be performed. Sequences were annotated with PyIR, a Python wrapper for IgBLAST v1.9, using IMGT germline references to assign V/J genes and CDR3. Reads were filtered out if the reads had weak V/J assignments (E-value above 1e-6), no CDR3, stop codons, out-of-frame junctions, or ambiguous translated residues. V3J clonotypes were defined as sequences sharing an identical inferred V gene, J gene, and CDR3 amino acid sequence. The percentage overlap between two repertoires was calculated by dividing the number of shared unique clonotypes by the size of the smaller repertoire. Richness of each repertoire was evaluated using RTK rarefaction, the Chao1 estimator, and Recon v2.1 estimates of unobserved clonotypes. OLGA was used to compute generation probabilities for all TCRbeta clonotypes that the gDNA method yielded from a few donors. The table was pulled from immuneACCESS by TCRdb, which kept in-frame rearrangements only. Such tables lose some clones; where checked, under half of the loss comes from unresolved V genes, and the rest has no known cause. V and J calls and clone size are as listed in that table; D and trimming were resolved from the DNA. This sample is represented by around 1.9 million clones; 80% to 95% of them were singletons. Approximately 1.6% of the sample is in the top ten clones.

CD8 naive samples were CD45RO-negative cells positively selected for CCR7, giving a CD45RA+CCR7+ population that excluded TemRA cells. The donors were healthy, HIV-negative adults who had no recently reported acute infections or vaccinations. Every donor was a Caucasian adult living in Nashville, Tennessee, USA. Blood was collected by leukapheresis, and PBMCs were isolated by Ficoll-Histopaque density gradient centrifugation and then cryopreserved in liquid nitrogen vapor phase. Analytical flow cytometry was used to check the purity and quantity of each magnetically sorted T cell population. Genomic DNA was isolated from every sorted fraction and measured by UV absorbance on a Nanodrop 2000c.

The TCR sequence derives from a man between 18 and 29 years old in good health. Some clones in this sample may be carry-over from other donors' samples. The chain employs TRBV12-5 and TRBJ2-1; 7 junctional bases match TRBD2. The sample was naive CD8+ T cells from PBMCs. In the paper's terms, the cell subset or site label means: CD45RA+CCR7+. The base sequence is TGTGCTAGTGGTTTCAGCGGGATTTACAATGAGCAGTTCTTC. It encodes CASGFSGIYNEQFF. The entire variable domain, with the stretches around the CDR3 drawn from the reference TRBV12-5 and TRBJ2-1 proteins, is DARVTQTPRHKVTEMGQEVTMRCQPILGHNTVFWYRQTMMQGLELLAYFRNRAPLDDSGMPKDRFSAEMPDATLATLKIQPSEPRDSAVYFCASGFSGIYNEQFFGPGTRLTVL.